This is a list of T cell receptor beta chains from one sample in a study of T cell repertoires in cytomegalovirus infection. TCRdb independently ran MiXCR on the reads; one entry per CDR3 protein. The sample has around 740,000 distinct CDR3 sequences, 35% seen once. The material sequenced was PBMCs. Receptors originate from a human donor in good health (CMV status not recorded). Some clones in this sample may be carry-over from other donors' samples. The CDR3 runs from the conserved cysteine through the conserved F or W. A D gene is named only where the DNA matches it firmly. Clone size, where shown, is once, few, many, or a class for clones that have expanded.

d_call: -
v_call: TRBV5-6
clone_size: -
j_call: TRBJ1-5
cdr3_nt: TGTGCAAGCAGCAATCTTGGTCAGCCCAAGCATTTT
cdr3_aa: CASSNLGQPKHF

d_call: -
v_call: TRBV12-3/TRBV12-4
clone_size: many
j_call: TRBJ1-2
cdr3_nt: TGTGCCAGCAGTTTAAGTGGAGATGATGGCTACACCTTC
cdr3_aa: CASSLSGDDGYTF

d_call: -
v_call: TRBV7-9
clone_size: many
j_call: TRBJ1-5
cdr3_nt: TGTGCCACCTCAACGGGCAATCAGCCCCAGCATTTT
cdr3_aa: CATSTGNQPQHF

d_call: TRBD2
v_call: TRBV7-2
clone_size: -
j_call: TRBJ2-7
cdr3_nt: TGTGCCAGCAGCTTCATAGCGGGGGGGCGATACGAGCAGTACTTC
cdr3_aa: CASSFIAGGRYEQYF

d_call: -
v_call: TRBV12-5
clone_size: -
j_call: TRBJ2-7
cdr3_nt: TGTGCTGGGTTGGGGAAATACGACTACGAGCAGTACTTC
cdr3_aa: CAGLGKYDYEQYF

d_call: -
v_call: TRBV7-4
clone_size: -
j_call: TRBJ2-7
cdr3_nt: TGTGCCAGCAGCTCTCTTATCCAGGTTGGGGGTCGCTACGAGCAGTACTTC
cdr3_aa: CASSSLIQVGGRYEQYF

d_call: -
v_call: TRBV5-4
clone_size: -
j_call: TRBJ2-7
cdr3_nt: TGTGCCAGCAGCTTGGATGTGGCAGGGGGGTACGAGCAGTACTTC
cdr3_aa: CASSLDVAGGYEQYF

d_call: TRBD1
v_call: TRBV19
clone_size: few
j_call: TRBJ1-2
cdr3_nt: TGTGCCAGTACTTACTCCGGGACAGACTATGGCTACACCTTC
cdr3_aa: CASTYSGTDYGYTF

d_call: -
v_call: TRBV28
clone_size: few
j_call: TRBJ1-5
cdr3_nt: TGTGCCAGCAGTTTAGAGGAGGGGAGAAGAAATCAGCCCCAGCATTTT
cdr3_aa: CASSLEEGRRNQPQHF

d_call: -
v_call: TRBV7-9
clone_size: few
j_call: TRBJ2-1
cdr3_nt: TGTGCCAGCAGCCCTAACCTTGAGGGACATAAGTCCTACAATGAGCAGTTCTTC
cdr3_aa: CASSPNLEGHKSYNEQFF

d_call: -
v_call: TRBV7-9
clone_size: -
j_call: TRBJ2-2
cdr3_nt: TGTGCCAGCAGCGAGGAAGATACGAACACCGGGGAGCTGTTTTTT
cdr3_aa: CASSEEDTNTGELFF

d_call: -
v_call: TRBV6-1
clone_size: few
j_call: TRBJ2-1
cdr3_nt: TGTGCCAGCAGTGAATGGTACCATGAGCAGTTCTTC
cdr3_aa: CASSEWYHEQFF

d_call: TRBD2
v_call: TRBV19
clone_size: -
j_call: TRBJ2-1
cdr3_nt: TGTGCCAGTAGTTCTCAAGGCCAGCGGGGGGTCTACAATGAGCAGTTCTTC
cdr3_aa: CASSSQGQRGVYNEQFF

d_call: -
v_call: TRBV6-6
clone_size: -
j_call: TRBJ2-2
cdr3_nt: TGTGCCAGCAGTTACCTCGGCAACAGGGAAACCGGGGAGCTGTTTTTT
cdr3_aa: CASSYLGNRETGELFF

d_call: -
v_call: TRBV12-3/TRBV12-4
clone_size: -
j_call: TRBJ1-2
cdr3_nt: TGTGCCAGCAGTCGAACTTTGGGGGTCTATGGCTACACCTTC
cdr3_aa: CASSRTLGVYGYTF

d_call: -
v_call: TRBV5-6
clone_size: few
j_call: TRBJ2-5
cdr3_nt: TGTGCCAGCAGCTTGTCTGTGGGAGTGGGAGAGACCCAGTACTTC
cdr3_aa: CASSLSVGVGETQYF

d_call: TRBD2
v_call: TRBV5-6
clone_size: -
j_call: TRBJ2-3
cdr3_nt: TGTGCCAGCAGCTTGGCTCCACTAGCGGCCACAGATACGCAGTATTTT
cdr3_aa: CASSLAPLAATDTQYF

d_call: -
v_call: TRBV7-9
clone_size: -
j_call: TRBJ1-5
cdr3_nt: TGTGCCAGCAGCTCTTCCCCGGAGACGGATCAGCCCCAGCATTTT
cdr3_aa: CASSSSPETDQPQHF

d_call: TRBD2
v_call: TRBV20-1
clone_size: -
j_call: TRBJ2-1
cdr3_nt: TGCAGTGCTGTGGGACTAGCGGGAGGGCGTAATAAGCAGTTCTTC
cdr3_aa: CSAVGLAGGRNKQFF

d_call: -
v_call: TRBV27
clone_size: -
j_call: TRBJ1-4
cdr3_nt: TGTGCCAGCAGTTTCCGGGGACGGTCACCGTCCACTAATGAAAAACTGTGTTTT
cdr3_aa: CASSFRGRSPSTNEKLCF

d_call: -
v_call: TRBV7-9
clone_size: few
j_call: TRBJ1-6
cdr3_nt: TGTGCCAGCAGCTTAGGAGGGGCGATGTCTTCACCCCTCCACTTT
cdr3_aa: CASSLGGAMSSPLHF

d_call: -
v_call: TRBV5-4
clone_size: -
j_call: TRBJ2-1
cdr3_nt: TGTGCCAGCAGCTTGGCTGAGACATACAATGAGCAGTTCTTC
cdr3_aa: CASSLAETYNEQFF

d_call: -
v_call: TRBV28
clone_size: few
j_call: TRBJ2-2
cdr3_nt: TGTGCCAGCAGTTTAGTACGGGCTAACACCGGGGAGCTGTTTTTT
cdr3_aa: CASSLVRANTGELFF

d_call: TRBD1
v_call: TRBV27
clone_size: -
j_call: TRBJ2-1
cdr3_nt: TGTGCCAGCAGTTTATTCGACAGGGGGCTTGGCAATGAGCAGTTCTTC
cdr3_aa: CASSLFDRGLGNEQFF

d_call: -
v_call: TRBV20-1
clone_size: few
j_call: TRBJ2-3
cdr3_nt: TGCAGTGCTAGAACGGACTCGAATACGCAGTATTTT
cdr3_aa: CSARTDSNTQYF

d_call: -
v_call: TRBV5-1
clone_size: few
j_call: TRBJ2-2
cdr3_nt: TGCGCCAGCAGCATCCCATCCGACACCGGGGAGCTGTTTTTT
cdr3_aa: CASSIPSDTGELFF

d_call: TRBD1
v_call: TRBV28
clone_size: -
j_call: TRBJ2-4
cdr3_nt: TGTGCCAGCAGTGAGTTCCGAAAGACAGGGAAAATTGACATTCAGTACTTC
cdr3_aa: CASSEFRKTGKIDIQYF

d_call: -
v_call: TRBV7-4
clone_size: -
j_call: TRBJ1-2
cdr3_nt: TGTGCCAGCAGCCACACTACACTAAACTATGGCTACACCTTC
cdr3_aa: CASSHTTLNYGYTF

d_call: -
v_call: TRBV7-6
clone_size: -
j_call: TRBJ2-3
cdr3_nt: TGTGCCAGCAGCTCAAGACAGGATTCTAGCACAGATACGCAGTATTTT
cdr3_aa: CASSSRQDSSTDTQYF

d_call: -
v_call: TRBV7-3
clone_size: many
j_call: TRBJ1-1
cdr3_nt: TGTGCCAGCAGCGAACAGCCCAACACTGAAGCTTTCTTT
cdr3_aa: CASSEQPNTEAFF

d_call: TRBD2
v_call: TRBV2
clone_size: -
j_call: TRBJ2-3
cdr3_nt: TGTGCCAGCAGGCTAGCGGGAATCGGCACAGATACGCAGTATTTT
cdr3_aa: CASRLAGIGTDTQYF

d_call: -
v_call: TRBV5-4
clone_size: -
j_call: TRBJ1-1
cdr3_nt: TGTGCCAGCAGCTTGGGACGGGTAGGTTTTGGTACTGAAGCTTTCTTT
cdr3_aa: CASSLGRVGFGTEAFF

d_call: -
v_call: TRBV6-5
clone_size: -
j_call: TRBJ1-4
cdr3_nt: TGTGCCAGCAGGTCTCGGGGGGGGCGAGATGAAAAACTGTTTTTT
cdr3_aa: CASRSRGGRDEKLFF

d_call: TRBD2
v_call: TRBV12-3/TRBV12-4
clone_size: -
j_call: TRBJ2-2
cdr3_nt: TGTGCCAGCAGTTCCCGACTAGCGGGAACCGGGGAGCTGTTTTTT
cdr3_aa: CASSSRLAGTGELFF

d_call: -
v_call: TRBV7-3
clone_size: -
j_call: TRBJ2-7
cdr3_nt: TGTGCCAGCAGCTTAAGTCCCGACAACGAGCAGTACTTC
cdr3_aa: CASSLSPDNEQYF

d_call: -
v_call: TRBV11-2
clone_size: few
j_call: TRBJ1-4
cdr3_nt: TGTGCCAGCAGCTTACTGGGGGTTGGCGAAAAACTGTTTTTT
cdr3_aa: CASSLLGVGEKLFF

d_call: TRBD1
v_call: TRBV6-8
clone_size: -
j_call: TRBJ2-1
cdr3_nt: TGTGCCAGCAGTTCTCCGGGACAGGGATTTTCTGAGCAGTTCTTC
cdr3_aa: CASSSPGQGFSEQFF

d_call: -
v_call: TRBV7-2
clone_size: many
j_call: TRBJ1-2
cdr3_nt: TGTGCCAGCAGCTTAGCAGGGGGTGGCTACACCTTC
cdr3_aa: CASSLAGGGYTF

d_call: -
v_call: TRBV7-9
clone_size: -
j_call: TRBJ2-5
cdr3_nt: TGTGCCAGCAGCTTCCACAGGGATCGGCTGTACTTC
cdr3_aa: CASSFHRDRLYF

d_call: -
v_call: TRBV11-2
clone_size: many
j_call: TRBJ1-2
cdr3_nt: TGTGCCAGCAGCGGAGGGAGATCCCCGGACCTTGAGGGCTACACCTTC
cdr3_aa: CASSGGRSPDLEGYTF

d_call: TRBD1
v_call: TRBV28
clone_size: -
j_call: TRBJ1-3
cdr3_nt: TGTGCCAGCAGCCCTTCCGACAGGGGGCGATTTGCTGGAAACACCATATATTTT
cdr3_aa: CASSPSDRGRFAGNTIYF

d_call: TRBD1
v_call: TRBV6-2/TRBV6-3
clone_size: -
j_call: TRBJ2-1
cdr3_nt: TGTGCCAGCATTCTAGCCCCGACAGGGATCGATGAGCAGTTCTTC
cdr3_aa: CASILAPTGIDEQFF

d_call: TRBD1
v_call: TRBV27
clone_size: few
j_call: TRBJ1-2
cdr3_nt: TGTGCCAGCAGTTGGGGGACAGATTCTAACTATGGCTACACCTTC
cdr3_aa: CASSWGTDSNYGYTF

d_call: TRBD2
v_call: TRBV19
clone_size: -
j_call: TRBJ2-1
cdr3_nt: TGTGCCAGTAGTCCGGGACTAGCGGGGATTCGGAGCTCCTACAATGAGCAGTTCTTC
cdr3_aa: CASSPGLAGIRSSYNEQFF